This TCR beta chain was captured by sequencing in a study of cytomegalovirus exposure and HLA in healthy donors. 13 Jbeta primers and 60 Vbeta primers were used for the PCR. Produced via immunoSEQ multiplex PCR; TCRdb's table is partial and in-frame only. The table lists approximately 97,000 clones, 63% of them singletons, with about 4.5% in the top ten. CDR3 size: 15 residues. The germline V gene encodes CDR1 MNHEY and CDR2 SMNVEV (reference sequence). Trimming removed 5 bases at V and 6 bases at J, with 19 bases between. Study observations and caveats: Investigators reported 164 TCR beta chains as tied to cytomegalovirus. Apart from CMV serostatus, no immune exposure information was available.

Worth noting for this clone: As yet, its antigen is unknown.

V is TRBV27 and J is TRBJ1-2; tentative D call: TRBD1 (5 bases). This clonotype was sampled from a human donor in good health. The sequencing sample was made of PBMCs. The CDR3 region is CASSPRRQNLDGYTF. Here the CDR3 DNA reads TGTGCCAGCAGTCCCCGCCGACAGAACCTCGATGGCTACACCTTC.